This T cell receptor (beta chain) was obtained from a study of cytomegalovirus exposure and HLA in healthy donors. Whole-study findings and limits: Reportedly, a later analysis found an Asian-associated ancestry cluster had fewer N-insertions than the roughly 630-donor mean. The classifier reportedly diagnosed cytomegalovirus status with high specificity and sensitivity. Associated with cytomegalovirus, according to the listing, were 150 to 200 TCR beta chains. Common viral pathogens (according to a later analysis) appeared linked to several of the most significant clusters.

The CDR3 runs 16 residues. Germline CDR1 and CDR2: MNHEY and SMNVEV (reference sequence). Trimming pared 10 bases from V and 0 bases from J, leaving 18 bases between. On this clone: Antigen unknown.

With 60 Vbeta and 13 Jbeta primers, the PCR was carried out. Sequenced by immunoSEQ multiplex PCR; TCRdb stores in-frame clones only, minus some. Of some 110,000 clones in the sample, 70% to 85% were seen once. This chain joins TRBV27 and TRBJ2-2; D is perhaps TRBD2 (6 bases). This sequence was found in a man aged 50 to 60 in good health and CMV-seropositive. The sequenced sample consisted of PBMCs. The CDR3 coding sequence is TGTGCCACCCAAAGTCGAGCGGGCACGAACACCGGGGAGCTGTTTTTT. It yields the protein CATQSRAGTNTGELFF.